These 5 T cell receptor beta chains share one sample of origin, sequenced in a study of Ad26.COV2.S vaccination and SARS-CoV-2 variants. Produced via immunoSEQ multiplex PCR; TCRdb's table is partial and in-frame only. The table lists hundreds of thousands of clones, around 89% of them singletons. The sample's treatment: roughly 18 received Ad26.COV2.S at low or high dose, single or two shots; about five received placebo; per-sample allocation not given. Samples were taken on day 63 after the first vaccine or placebo injection. This specimen consisted of peripheral blood, obtained in a trial of Ad26.COV2.S vaccine versus placebo. Receptors were obtained from a person between 18 and 65 years old who received the Ad26.COV2.S COVID-19 vaccine or a placebo.

The chain recombines TRBV7-2 with TRBJ2-6; 8 positions agree with TRBD1. The CDR3 spans 16 residues. Germline V gives CDR1 SGHTA, CDR2 FQGNSA. Trimming removed 2 bases from V and 3 bases from J; junction bases left unmatched: 3. CDR3 residues: CASSLQGAHGANVLTF. The CDR3 DNA reads as TGTGCCAGCAGCTTACAGGGGGCTCATGGGGCCAACGTCCTGACTTTC.

CDR3 sequence (DNA): TGCGCCAGCAGCTTGGGGGACAGGATGAACACTGAAGCTTTCTTT. Protein: CASSLGDRMNTEAFF. The V and J genes are TRBV5-1 and TRBJ1-1; TRBD1 agrees at 8 bases. V shed 0 bases, J shed 0 bases, and the junction held 1 base outside the gene matches. In germline, CDR1 is SGHRS, CDR2 YFSETQ. The CDR3 is 15 residues long. Complete variable domain (other parts from reference TRBV5-1 and TRBJ1-1): KAGVTQTPRYLIKTRGQQVTLSCSPISGHRSVSWYQQTPGQGLQFLFEYFSETQRNKGNFPGRFSGRQFSNSRSEMNVSTLELGDSALYLCASSLGDRMNTEAFFGQGTRLTVV.

The V gene is TRBV5-1, the J gene TRBJ1-3; no clear D. CDR1 and CDR2 from the germline V gene are SGHRS and YFSETQ. V lost 4 bases, J lost 3 bases, and 17 bases lay in between. This CDR3 has 16 residues. The CDR3: CASSMRGAADGNTIYF. The CDR3 nucleotides are TGCGCCAGCAGCATGAGAGGTGCGGCAGATGGAAACACCATATATTTT.

The J gene is TRBJ2-3, the V gene TRBV7-2; D not certain. V dropped 1 base and J dropped 2 bases, with 13 bases sitting between them. The germline V gene has CDR1 SGHTA and CDR2 FQGNSA. There are 16 residues in the CDR3. DNA of the CDR3: TGTGCCAGCAGCTTAGGAGCGACCCGATCCACAGATACGCAGTATTTT. This sequence encodes CASSLGATRSTDTQYF. Filled out from reference TRBV7-2 and TRBJ2-3, the complete variable domain reads GAGVSQSPSNKVTEKGKDVELRCDPISGHTALYWYRQSLGQGLEFLIYFQGNSAPDKSGLPSDRFSAERTGGSVSTLTIQRTQQEDSAVYLCASSLGATRSTDTQYFGPGTRLTVL.

This clone was picked up a small number of times. The chain recombines TRBV11-2 with TRBJ2-7; perhaps TRBD1 as D (5 bases). Germline CDR1 SGHAT, CDR2 FQNNGV. V was cut by 0 bases and J by 1 base, with 7 bases left in between. This CDR3 comprises 14 residues. The CDR3 reads CASSLDTGSYEQYF. The CDR3 bases are TGTGCCAGCAGCTTAGATACAGGATCCTACGAGCAGTACTTC.